The next 24 T cell receptor beta chains were all read from a single sample in a study of regulatory T cells in long-lasting Graves disease. Researchers made TCR beta libraries by using iRepertoire HTBI primers and running Arm-PCR on CDR3 regions. A single record per CDR3 protein comes from TCRdb applying MiXCR to the multiplex PCR reads. The table lists about 530,000 distinct CDR3 sequences, 16% of them singletons. This sample's time point: newly diagnosed GD, antithyroid drugs for less than 3 months. PBMC-derived RNA was used for the TCR library. Another study also made use of these data, one on T cells in Graves' hyperthyroidism and ophthalmopathy.

The specimen comprised peripheral blood mononuclear cells (PBMCs), sampled at new diagnosis, from a patient treated with antithyroid drugs. These receptors were collected from a middle-aged woman with Graves disease.

This clonotype occurred once. The junction does not match germline at one end; this may be a read error. This sequence joins TRBV13 and TRBJ2-3, with D tentatively TRBD1 (5 bases). The DNA end is a closer match to TRBJ2-5, so the J assignment may be wrong. Germline lookup yields CDR1 PRHDT and CDR2 FYEKMQ (reference sequence). This CDR3 has 16 residues. CDR3 amino acids: CASSLGGAVVTEAQYF. CDR3 bases: TGTGCCAGCAGCTTAGGAGGGGCCGTAGTCACAGAGGCCCAGTACTTC.

In its sample, this clonotype was seen many times. The chain couples TRBV12-3 or TRBV12-4 to TRBJ1-1; D uncertain. Trimming pared 6 bases from V and 8 bases from J, leaving 16 bases between. The CDR3 loop spans 13 amino acids. The chain's CDR3 is CASSPSIGREAFF. DNA of the CDR3: TGTGCCAGCAGCCCTAGCATAGGTCGAGAAGCTTTCTTT.

This clonotype turned up a few times. The gene calls are TRBV20-1 and TRBJ2-1, with TRBD1 matching over 8 bases. Looked up from germline, CDR1 is DFQATT and CDR2 is SNEGSKA (reference sequence). This CDR3 has 14 residues. The ends lost 1 base at V and 3 bases at J; junction bases unmatched: 2. In nucleotides, the CDR3 is TGCAGTGCTAGAGCCGGGACAGGCTACAATGAGCAGTTCTTC. Translation gives CSARAGTGYNEQFF.

To note about this clonotype: Relative to the germline gene, one junction end is altered; a read error may explain this. The chain is built from TRBV7-9 and TRBJ2-4; tentative D call: TRBD2 (7 bases). Germline V lookup: CDR1 SEHNR, CDR2 FQNEAQ (reference sequence). CDR3 length equals 16 residues. The chain's CDR3 is CASSPQGGGFKNIQHF. The CDR3 DNA follows: TGTGCCAGCAGCCCGCAGGGAGGGGGATTCAAAAACATTCAGCACTTC. Full variable domain (remainder filled in from reference TRBV7-9 and TRBJ2-4): DTGVSQNPRHKITKRGQNVTFRCDPISEHNRLYWYRQTLGQGPEFLTYFQNEAQLEKSRLLSDRFSAERPKGSFSTLEIQRTEQGDSAMYLCASSPQGGGFKNIQHFGAGTRLSVL.

Notes on this clonotype: A far larger clone is just one base off, so this is likely a read error. The chain is built from TRBV3-1 and TRBJ2-1; maybe TRBD2 (6 bases). With the DNA end fitting TRBJ2-5 better, the J assignment may be wrong. CDR1 and CDR2 (germline): LGHDT, YNNKEL (reference sequence). The CDR3 extends over 15 amino acids. The CDR3 protein is CAGSQVAGSAQTQYF. The CDR3 coding sequence is TGTGCCGGCAGCCAAGTGGCGGGGTCTGCTCAGACCCAGTACTTC.

This clonotype was seen many times. V gene TRBV20-1 combines with J gene TRBJ2-3; 10 nucleotides align to TRBD1. The CDR3 runs to 14 residues. With V trimmed by 2 bases and J by 4 bases, 3 bases remained unmatched. Germline loops: CDR1 DFQATT, CDR2 SNEGSKA (reference sequence). CDR3 amino acids: CSARKGTGADTQYF. CDR3 in DNA: TGCAGTGCTAGAAAGGGGACAGGGGCAGATACGCAGTATTTT.

This clonotype has ten or more counts. The V call is TRBV24-1, the J call TRBJ2-7, with D possibly TRBD2 on 5 matching bases. CDR1 is KGHDR and CDR2 is SFDVKD in the germline V gene. Trimming cost V 3 bases and J 0 bases, with 8 bases left between them. The CDR3 contains 14 residues. The CDR3, as DNA: TGTGCCACCAGTGATAGCGGATTCTCCTACGAGCAGTACTTC. Translated: CATSDSGFSYEQYF.

The table lists this clonotype with a few counts. The CDR3 loop reads CASRDSYTDTQYF. CDR3 nucleotides: TGTGCCAGCCGGGACAGCTACACAGATACGCAGTATTTT. The chain links TRBV19 to TRBJ2-3, with 7 positions matching TRBD1. Germline trimming cut 9 bases from V and 2 bases from J; bases unmatched to any gene: 5. The CDR3 consists of 13 residues. Germline V CDR1 and CDR2: LNHDA, SQIVND (reference sequence).

This clonotype came up many times. The CDR3 loop reads CSASEGGNWGSPLHF. As DNA, the CDR3 is TGCAGTGCTTCCGAAGGGGGAAATTGGGGTTCACCCCTCCACTTT. The chain joins TRBV20-1 to TRBJ1-6; TRBD1 might be the D (6 bases). CDR1 DFQATT and CDR2 SNEGSKA come from the germline V gene (reference sequence). The V end was cut by 5 bases, the J end by 9 bases, with 20 bases between. This CDR3 has 15 residues.

This clonotype was seen a few times. The rearrangement joins TRBV6-1 to TRBJ2-1, with TRBD1 as a possible D gene (6 bases). The DNA end favors TRBJ2-5, so the J call may be wrong. The CDR3 sequence is 13 residues long. Germline CDR1 MNHNS, CDR2 SASEGT. The DNA for the CDR3 is TGTGCCAGCAGTTACAGGGACCGAGAGACCCAGTACTTC. It encodes CASSYRDRETQYF.

Many counts were recorded for this clonotype. The chain joins TRBV5-1 to TRBJ1-1; 7 bases match TRBD1. The CDR3 has 15 amino acids. The germline gives CDR1 SGHRS, CDR2 YFSETQ. J was trimmed by 0 bases and V by 4 bases; bases with no gene match: 6. CDR3 DNA: TGCGCCAGCAGCCCCCAGGGGGGTGTGAACACTGAAGCTTTCTTT. It is translated as CASSPQGGVNTEAFF.

Ten or more counts support this clonotype. This sequence joins TRBV7-8 and TRBJ1-2; D is undetermined. CDR1 SGHVS and CDR2 FQNEAQ come from the germline V gene. V lost 0 bases, J lost 0 bases, and 11 bases lay in between. The CDR3 has 16 residues. The CDR3 nucleotides are TGTGCCAGCAGCTTAGCGCGTTTCGGGGCTAACTATGGCTACACCTTC. This translates into CASSLARFGANYGYTF.

In this sample, this clonotype turned up a few times. V is TRBV6-2 or TRBV6-3 and J is TRBJ2-2, with 7 bases identical to TRBD1. V lost 6 bases, J lost 1 base, and 5 bases stayed unmatched. Per germline, CDR1 MNHEY and CDR2 SVGEGT. This CDR3 contains 15 residues. The CDR3 nucleotides are TGTGCCAGCAGGTTAAGGACAGGGAACACCGGGGAGCTGTTTTTT. It is translated as CASRLRTGNTGELFF.

This clonotype was seen repeatedly, ten times or more. The V call is TRBV2, the J call TRBJ2-1; maybe TRBD1 (6 bases). The CDR3 consists of 16 residues. CDR1 is SNHLY and CDR2 is FYNNEI in the germline V gene. Trimming stripped 5 bases from V and 9 bases from J, with 23 bases between. Written as DNA, the CDR3 is TGTGCCAGCAGTATCAGTCTGGGGCAGGGGTGGGCTGAGCAGTTCTTC. It translates to CASSISLGQGWAEQFF.

This chain joins TRBV15 and TRBJ2-7; maybe TRBD1 (5 bases). V was trimmed by 0 bases and J by 1 base, leaving 16 bases between them. The CDR3 runs 17 residues. CDR1 is LNHNV and CDR2 is YYDKDF in the germline V gene (reference sequence). CDR3 nucleotide sequence: TGTGCCACCAGCAGAGATCTGCAGGGCGTACTTTCCTACGAGCAGTACTTC. Amino acid sequence: CATSRDLQGVLSYEQYF.

V is TRBV28 and J is TRBJ2-6; D perhaps matches TRBD2 (5 bases). Germline CDR1 is MDHEN and CDR2 is SYDVKM. The CDR3 sequence is 17 residues long. The V and J ends lost 6 bases and 0 bases respectively, with 15 bases between them. This CDR3 is CASSPASGSSGANVLTF. The CDR3 DNA reads as TGTGCCAGCAGCCCAGCCTCGGGGAGCTCTGGGGCCAACGTCCTGACTTTC.

At least ten counts were recorded for this clonotype. The chain carries TRBV28 and TRBJ1-1; D is undetermined. CDR3 length: 14 residues. The germline V and J ends were trimmed by 3 bases and 0 bases, with 8 bases remaining between them. Germline CDR1 MDHEN, CDR2 SYDVKM. The CDR3 region is CASSLSFVNTEAFF. Here the CDR3 DNA reads TGTGCCAGCAGTTTGAGCTTTGTGAACACTGAAGCTTTCTTT.

This clonotype appeared a few times. CDR3 sequence reads: CASSYSVVSPLGGKNIQYF. The CDR3 DNA reads TGTGCCAGCAGTTACTCGGTGGTCTCACCCCTGGGGGGCAAAAACATTCAGTACTTC. The gene calls are TRBV6-5 and TRBJ2-4; a weak D match, TRBD2 (6 bases). CDR1 is MNHEY and CDR2 is SVGAGI in the germline V gene. CDR3 length: 19 amino acids. Trimming took 0 bases from V and 3 from J, leaving 21 bases between them.

The chain couples TRBV7-9 to TRBJ1-3, with TRBD1 matching over 10 bases. There are 17 residues in the CDR3. With V trimmed by 6 bases and J by 0 bases, 8 bases remained unmatched. Germline loops: CDR1 SEHNR, CDR2 FQNEAQ (reference sequence). CDR3 amino acids: CASSLGTGVLSGNTIYF. As DNA, the CDR3 is TGTGCCAGCAGTCTCGGGACAGGGGTTCTCTCTGGAAACACCATATATTTT.

This clonotype was observed a few times. The chain is built from TRBV5-1 and TRBJ1-1; weak D call: TRBD1 (5 bases). V was shortened by 0 bases and J by 1 base, with 13 bases between the two germline ends. CDR3 length: 16 amino acids. The germline V gene encodes CDR1 SGHRS and CDR2 YFSETQ. The DNA for the CDR3 is TGCGCCAGCAGCTTGGAACCCGGGACGGCGAACACTGAAGCTTTCTTT. Amino acids: CASSLEPGTANTEAFF.

This clonotype was observed a few times. This CDR3 reads CASSVDRAHEQYF. CDR3 coding DNA: TGTGCCAGCAGCGTGGACAGGGCCCACGAGCAGTACTTC. The V and J genes are TRBV5-4 and TRBJ2-7; TRBD1 matches 8 bases. Germline V gene lookup returns CDR1 SGHNT and CDR2 YYREEE (reference sequence). V shed 4 bases, J shed 5 bases, and the junction held 5 bases outside the gene matches. The CDR3 totals 13 residues.

In this sample, this clonotype turned up many times. V gene TRBV3-1 combines with J gene TRBJ1-2, with D unresolved. The CDR3 is 12 residues long. CDR1 and CDR2 from the germline V gene are LGHDT and YNNKEL (reference sequence). V dropped 4 bases and J dropped 4 bases, with 7 bases sitting between them. This CDR3 is CASSLDFYGYTF. The CDR3 DNA reads TGTGCCAGCAGCCTGGACTTCTATGGCTACACCTTC.

This clonotype occurred a few times. CDR3 DNA sequence: TGTGCCAGCAGTTCGGCTGGTCTCGACTATGGCTACACCTTC. Residues: CASSSAGLDYGYTF. V is TRBV27 and J is TRBJ1-2; D is unresolved. This CDR3 has 14 amino acids. Trimming took 4 bases from V and 3 from J, leaving 12 bases between them. CDR1 and CDR2 from the germline V gene are MNHEY and SMNVEV (reference sequence).

This clonotype was recorded many times. This chain links TRBV28 with TRBJ1-6; D perhaps matches TRBD1 (6 bases). Germline V gene sequence: CDR1 MDHEN, CDR2 SYDVKM. This CDR3 contains 14 residues. Trimming took 3 bases from V and 10 from J, leaving 13 bases between them. The CDR3 reads CASSFRTVYSPLHF. The DNA of the CDR3 is TGTGCCAGCAGTTTCCGGACAGTATACTCACCCCTCCACTTT.